Below, 12 T cell receptor beta chains from the same sample are listed, as sequenced in a study of radiotherapy plus CTLA-4 blockade in lung cancer (dated by TCRdb to the late 2010s). Receptor amplification or capture employed the immunoSEQ multiplex PCR assay. Drawn from immuneACCESS, this table holds only the in-frame rearrangements with V and J called that TCRdb kept. Clones are partly lost; checked studies trace under half to an unresolved V gene and leave the rest unexplained. Within this sample are about 78,000 clones, with around 90% of them counted one time only. The leading ten clones occupy 0.87% of the sample. This sample comprised peripheral blood, obtained from a patient treated with radiotherapy plus ipilimumab. The receptors stem from a human donor with non-small cell lung cancer who had stable disease on radiotherapy plus ipilimumab.

The rearrangement links TRBV7-9 to TRBJ1-1, with 12 bases matching TRBD1. The CDR3 is 15 amino acids. V dropped 3 bases and J dropped 8; count of bases not matched to a gene: 7. From germline, CDR1 is SEHNR and CDR2 FQNEAQ (reference sequence). The CDR3 here is CASSFPGQGASEAFF. The CDR3 bases are TGTGCCAGCAGCTTCCCGGGACAGGGGGCATCGGAAGCTTTCTTT.

This chain joins TRBV6-1 and TRBJ1-5; D gene ambiguous. Per germline, CDR1 MNHNS and CDR2 SASEGT. With 2 bases removed from V and 0 bases from J, the gap between germline ends came to 5 bases. CDR3 size: 14 residues. The DNA of the CDR3 is TGTGCCAGCAGTGAAACCCATAGCAATCAGCCCCAGCATTTT. Its protein is CASSETHSNQPQHF.

This rearrangement joins TRBV28 to TRBJ2-7; D unclear. The germline V and J ends were trimmed by 8 bases and 0 bases, with 8 bases remaining between them. In germline, CDR1 is MDHEN, CDR2 SYDVKM. The CDR3 runs to 12 residues. As DNA, the CDR3 is TGTGCCAGCGGGGTCCGCTCCTACGAGCAGTACTTC. Protein product: CASGVRSYEQYF.

The chain is built from TRBV2 and TRBJ1-6; D remains unclear. V dropped 5 bases and J dropped 0 bases, with 11 bases sitting between them. The CDR3 runs to 16 residues. Germline V lookup: CDR1 SNHLY, CDR2 FYNNEI. Written as DNA, the CDR3 is TGTGCCAGCAGTCAGACACCGCACTCCTATAATTCACCCCTCCACTTT. This translates into CASSQTPHSYNSPLHF.

CDR3 sequence reads: CASRTGTEGTPQHF. The CDR3 DNA is TGTGCCAGCAGGACCGGGACGGAGGGTACGCCCCAGCATTTT. The chain joins TRBV28 to TRBJ1-5, with D possibly being TRBD1 (5 bases). Looked up from germline, CDR1 is MDHEN and CDR2 is SYDVKM. CDR3 length equals 14 residues. V shed 6 bases and J shed 9 bases, with 18 bases lying between them.

V is TRBV7-9 and J is TRBJ1-1, with D hard to call. The CDR3 consists of 15 residues. The germline gives CDR1 SEHNR, CDR2 FQNEAQ (reference sequence). V lost 1 base and J lost 1, with 10 bases in between. The CDR3 sequence: CASSLGGGTNTEAFF. The CDR3 bases are TGTGCCAGCAGCTTAGGGGGTGGCACGAACACTGAAGCTTTCTTT.

The chain joins TRBV18 to TRBJ1-1, with D perhaps matching TRBD1 (5 bases). With 8 bases removed from V and 3 bases from J, the gap between germline ends came to 10 bases. Germline lookup yields CDR1 KGHSH and CDR2 LQKENI. The length of the CDR3 is 12 residues. CDR3 nucleotides: TGTGCCAGCCAGGGCGGGTACACTGAAGCTTTCTTT. This translates into CASQGGYTEAFF.

This clone appeared a single time. This chain links TRBV28 with TRBJ1-5; D is possibly TRBD1 (6 bases). The germline gives CDR1 MDHEN, CDR2 SYDVKM. CDR3 length equals 15 residues. Trimming cost V 2 bases and J 6 bases, with 14 bases left between them. CDR3: CASSLRGGWSQPQHF. The CDR3 bases are TGTGCCAGCAGTTTAAGGGGGGGATGGAGTCAGCCCCAGCATTTT.

The CDR3 DNA follows: TGTGCCAGCAGTCATCACTACGAGCAGTACTTC. Residues: CASSHHYEQYF. This chain links TRBV6-6 with TRBJ2-7; D ambiguous. The V and J ends lost 5 bases and 3 bases respectively, with 5 bases between them. CDR3 size: 11 residues. The germline CDR1 and CDR2 sequences are MNHNY and SVGAGI (reference sequence).

V gene TRBV5-4 combines with J gene TRBJ1-2; no firm D call. With 0 bases removed from V and 2 bases from J, the gap between germline ends came to 8 bases. The CDR3 runs to 14 residues. Germline lookup yields CDR1 SGHNT and CDR2 YYREEE (reference sequence). The chain's CDR3 is CASSLVGGNYGYTF. CDR3 bases: TGTGCCAGCAGCTTGGTCGGCGGAAACTATGGCTACACCTTC.

The chain recombines TRBV2 with TRBJ2-7; 13 nucleotides line up with TRBD2. CDR1 is SNHLY and CDR2 is FYNNEI in the germline V gene. The CDR3 consists of 15 residues. V shed 3 bases, J shed 4 bases, and the junction held 3 bases outside the gene matches. The CDR3, as DNA: TGTGCCAGCAGTGAGCGGACTAGCGGGAGTTACGAGCAGTACTTC. Translating it yields CASSERTSGSYEQYF. The whole variable domain, remainder taken from reference TRBV2 and TRBJ2-7, is EPEVTQTPSHQVTQMGQEVILRCVPISNHLYFYWYRQILGQKVEFLVSFYNNEISEKSEIFDDQFSVERPDGSNFTLKIRSTKLEDSAMYFCASSERTSGSYEQYFGPGTRLTVT.

This clone was recorded only once. The chain carries TRBV7-2 and TRBJ2-1; the D gene could be TRBD1 or TRBD2 (5 bases each). Germline CDR1 SGHTA, CDR2 FQGNSA. V was shortened by 3 bases and J by 9 bases, with 6 bases between the two germline ends. There are 11 residues in the CDR3. CDR3 nucleotides: TGTGCCAGCAGCTTCGGGGCTGAGCAGTTCTTC. Translation: CASSFGAEQFF.